The 31 T cell receptor beta chains reported below all come from one sample, sequenced in a study of shared clonotypes between healthy human individuals. Generated by immunoSEQ multiplex PCR, the TCRdb table keeps only in-frame clones and is missing some. The table records fewer than 3 million clones, around 92% of them present only once. The sequenced sample was naive CD4+ T cells from PBMCs. Subset denoted: CD45RA+ positively selected. The source of these receptors is a young man in good health. Some clones in this sample may be carry-over from other donors' samples.

This chain uses TRBV6-5 with TRBJ2-3, with no clear D. This CDR3 spans 12 amino acids. Trimming took 0 bases from V and 4 from J, leaving 2 bases between them. Germline V gives CDR1 MNHEY, CDR2 SVGAGI. The CDR3 here is CASSYSPDTQYF. The CDR3, as DNA: TGTGCCAGCAGTTACTCGCCAGATACGCAGTATTTT.

The V and J genes are TRBV19 and TRBJ2-3, with TRBD1 matching 11 bases. The V gene end was trimmed by 6 bases and the J gene end by 1 base; junction bases not matched to a gene: 0. This CDR3 is built from 14 residues. The germline gives CDR1 LNHDA, CDR2 SQIVND (reference sequence). CDR3 sequence (DNA): TGTGCCAGTAGGGGACAGGGGGGCACAGATACGCAGTATTTT. Residues: CASRGQGGTDTQYF.

The chain is built from TRBV28 and TRBJ1-1; D call uncertain. Germline loops: CDR1 MDHEN, CDR2 SYDVKM. This CDR3 contains 11 residues. Between the trimmed V and J ends, which lost 8 bases and 4 bases, there was a span of 8 bases. The DNA of the CDR3 is TGTGCCAGCGACGCTTCCACTGAAGCTTTCTTT. Protein sequence: CASDASTEAFF.

V gene TRBV5-5 combines with J gene TRBJ2-7; D gene unclear. The CDR3 is made up of 14 amino acids. Per the germline V gene, CDR1 is SGHKS and CDR2 is YYEKEE (reference sequence). V lost 4 bases and J 0 bases, leaving 11 bases between the germline ends. The CDR3 here is CASSRSGPSYEQYF. Here the CDR3 DNA reads TGTGCCAGCAGCAGATCCGGGCCCTCCTACGAGCAGTACTTC.

The chain recombines TRBV6-1 with TRBJ1-1, with TRBD1 identical over 8 bases. Per the germline V gene, CDR1 is MNHNS and CDR2 is SASEGT. With 6 bases clipped from V and 7 bases from J, the junction kept 10 bases outside the gene matches. This CDR3 is 14 amino acids long. CDR3 sequence: CASRADRGWGEAFF. DNA for the CDR3: TGTGCCAGCAGGGCCGACAGGGGTTGGGGTGAAGCTTTCTTT.

The chain has TRBV18 and TRBJ1-5, with D maybe TRBD1 (5 bases). V lost 0 bases to trimming and J lost 5 bases, with 8 bases between them. In germline, CDR1 is KGHSH, CDR2 LQKENI. This CDR3 region has 14 residues. The CDR3 reads CASSPPSGDQPQHF. CDR3 DNA sequence: TGTGCCAGCTCACCACCGTCGGGGGATCAGCCCCAGCATTTT. The full variable domain, its missing parts supplied by reference TRBV18 and TRBJ1-5, is NAGVMQNPRHLVRRRGQEARLRCSPMKGHSHVYWYRQLPEEGLKFMVYLQKENIIDESGMPKERFSAEFPKEGPSILRIQQVVRGDSAAYFCASSPPSGDQPQHFGDGTRLSIL.

This clone came up a few times. The genes are TRBV12-1 and TRBJ1-5. TRBV12-1 is given as a pseudogene. This CDR3 contains 14 residues. DNA of the CDR3: TGTGCCAGCAGCGCCAATCGGAGGAATCAGCCCCAGCATTTT. Translating gives CASSANRRNQPQHF.

The chain recombines TRBV9 with TRBJ2-1; a weak D match, TRBD1 (5 bases). V was cut by 3 bases and J by 0 bases, with 10 bases left in between. The V gene's germline CDR1 is SGDLS and CDR2 YYNGEE. The CDR3 runs 15 residues. The CDR3 bases are TGTGCCAGCAGCGCTAGGACAAACTCCTACAATGAGCAGTTCTTC. Its translation is CASSARTNSYNEQFF.

The chain joins TRBV6-1 to TRBJ2-7; D not certain. There are 14 residues in the CDR3. The germline V gene encodes CDR1 MNHNS and CDR2 SASEGT. V shed 7 bases and J shed 0 bases, with 13 bases lying between them. Here the CDR3 reads CASTLGPGSYEQYF. Written as DNA, the CDR3 is TGTGCCAGCACCCTGGGTCCAGGCTCCTACGAGCAGTACTTC.

Note on this clone: This CDR3 is also generated by other DNA sequences in the sample. This sequence joins TRBV9 and TRBJ2-3, with D perhaps TRBD2 (6 bases). Trimming took off 2 bases at V and 0 bases at J, with 10 bases between the two ends. Germline V lookup: CDR1 SGDLS, CDR2 YYNGEE. The CDR3 consists of 15 residues. The DNA of the CDR3 is TGTGCCAGCAGCGTGGGGGGATCTAGCACAGATACGCAGTATTTT. Protein: CASSVGGSSTDTQYF.

The chain combines TRBV7-6 with TRBJ2-4; D is possibly TRBD1 or TRBD2 (5 bases each). The CDR3 extends over 17 amino acids. Germline V CDR1 and CDR2: SGHVS, FNYEAQ. V was pared by 1 base and J by 1 base, with 14 bases between. The CDR3 loop reads CASSLGPGPRAKNIQYF. The CDR3 bases are TGTGCCAGCAGCTTAGGTCCGGGGCCGCGGGCCAAAAACATTCAGTACTTC.

The gene calls are TRBV5-8 and TRBJ1-5; a possible D gene is TRBD1 (5 bases). The ends were cut back, 0 bases at V and 7 bases at J, with 20 bases in the middle. In germline, CDR1 is SGHTS, CDR2 YDEGEE. The CDR3 consists of 17 residues. This CDR3 reads CASSLASGQGAGQPQHF. CDR3 nucleotides: TGTGCCAGCAGCTTGGCGAGTGGGCAGGGAGCGGGCCAGCCCCAGCATTTT.

The chain joins TRBV9 to TRBJ2-3; TRBD1 matches 9 bases. The germline CDR1 and CDR2 sequences are SGDLS and YYNGEE. V trimming: 0 bases; J trimming: 1 base; junction bases outside the gene matches: 3. The CDR3 contains 16 residues. CDR3 sequence: CASSVVWTGGTDTQYF. The CDR3 DNA reads TGTGCCAGCAGCGTAGTTTGGACAGGGGGCACAGATACGCAGTATTTT.

The V call is TRBV6-5, the J call TRBJ2-5, with a possible D match to TRBD2 (5 bases). Germline lookup yields CDR1 MNHEY and CDR2 SVGAGI. Trimming left V 5 bases short and J 5 bases short, with 12 bases between. CDR3 length: 13 residues. CDR3: CASSRPSWETQYF. The CDR3 DNA sequence: TGTGCCAGCAGTAGACCTAGCTGGGAGACCCAGTACTTC.

This chain connects TRBV5-1 to TRBJ2-7; perhaps TRBD1 as D (5 bases). This CDR3 spans 14 amino acids. Germline-derived CDR1 and CDR2 are SGHRS and YFSETQ. Deletions cut 4 bases from V and 5 bases from J, with 16 bases between. CDR3 amino acids: CASSLRAGLHEQYF. CDR3 sequence (DNA): TGCGCCAGCAGCCTACGAGCAGGGTTACACGAGCAGTACTTC. Full variable domain (missing parts from reference TRBV5-1 and TRBJ2-7): KAGVTQTPRYLIKTRGQQVTLSCSPISGHRSVSWYQQTPGQGLQFLFEYFSETQRNKGNFPGRFSGRQFSNSRSEMNVSTLELGDSALYLCASSLRAGLHEQYFGPGTRLTVT.

This clone was seen only once. Other DNA sequences in the same sample also yield this CDR3. V is TRBV28 and J is TRBJ2-7, with 8 nucleotides matching TRBD2. The CDR3 sequence is 15 residues long. From germline, CDR1 is MDHEN and CDR2 SYDVKM. With 0 bases clipped from V and 1 base from J, the junction kept 2 bases outside the gene matches. Here the CDR3 reads CASSLWVAGSYEQYF. The CDR3, as DNA: TGTGCCAGCAGTTTATGGGTAGCGGGATCCTACGAGCAGTACTTC.

This clone came up once. The same CDR3 can be traced to other DNA sequences in this sample. The gene calls are TRBV27 and TRBJ2-3; D remains ambiguous. Per the germline V gene, CDR1 is MNHEY and CDR2 is SMNVEV (reference sequence). The CDR3 is made up of 13 amino acids. Trimming removed 5 bases at V and 2 bases at J, with 8 bases between. The DNA of the CDR3 is TGTGCCAGCAGTCGGCCCGACACAGATACGCAGTATTTT. It yields the protein CASSRPDTDTQYF.

The chain is built from TRBV5-1 and TRBJ2-1; D might be TRBD1 (6 bases). Germline CDR1 reads SGHRS; CDR2 reads YFSETQ. V gave up 6 bases and J gave up 8 bases, with 15 bases separating them. There are 13 residues in the CDR3. The CDR3 is CASTGEMLDEQFF. As DNA, the CDR3 is TGCGCCAGCACAGGGGAGATGTTGGATGAGCAGTTCTTC.

The chain couples TRBV29-1 to TRBJ1-4; D is unclear. The CDR3 extends over 14 amino acids. V lost 6 bases to trimming and J lost 4 bases, with 15 bases between them. Germline lookup yields CDR1 SQVTM and CDR2 ANQGSEA. CDR3 nucleotide sequence: TGCAGCGTGGAGACTGGTGTTAATAATGAAAAACTGTTTTTT. Translation: CSVETGVNNEKLFF.

In the case of this clone: Other DNA sequences in this sample translate to the same CDR3. V usage is TRBV6-5 and J usage is TRBJ1-1, with D uncertain. CDR1 and CDR2 from the germline V gene are MNHEY and SVGAGI. The CDR3 runs 14 residues. V dropped 0 bases and J dropped 0 bases, with 5 bases sitting between them. CDR3 protein: CASSYSRLNTEAFF. The CDR3 DNA follows: TGTGCCAGCAGTTACTCGAGGCTGAACACTGAAGCTTTCTTT.

The V call is TRBV7-9, the J call TRBJ2-5; D might be TRBD2 (6 bases). Germline V gene data show CDR1 as SEHNR and CDR2 as FQNEAQ (reference sequence). V was trimmed by 5 bases and J by 4 bases, leaving 14 bases between them. The CDR3 totals 14 residues. CDR3 DNA: TGTGCCAGCAGCCCTTTTACGGGAGCAGAGACCCAGTACTTC. Amino acid sequence: CASSPFTGAETQYF.

The V and J genes are TRBV5-5 and TRBJ1-2; the D is unclear. Trimming took off 2 bases at V and 6 bases at J, with 11 bases between the two ends. The germline CDR1 and CDR2 sequences are SGHKS and YYEKEE (reference sequence). The CDR3 contains 13 residues. CDR3 coding DNA: TGTGCCAGCAGCTTCGGTGGGCCGAATGGCTACACCTTC. Translating it yields CASSFGGPNGYTF.

CDR3 residues: CASSQGAVTEAFF. The CDR3 nucleotides read TGTGCCAGCAGTCAGGGGGCGGTCACTGAAGCTTTCTTT. V gene TRBV7-8 combines with J gene TRBJ1-1; TRBD1 aligns across 8 bases. Per the germline V gene, CDR1 is SGHVS and CDR2 is FQNEAQ. The V and J ends lost 6 bases and 4 bases, in that order; junction bases with no gene match: 4. The CDR3 totals 13 residues.

The chain recombines TRBV2 with TRBJ2-2; TRBD1 might be the D (6 bases). The CDR3 contains 15 residues. Germline lookup yields CDR1 SNHLY and CDR2 FYNNEI. V lost 4 bases and J 6 bases, leaving 15 bases between the germline ends. This CDR3 is CASSAPARGAGELFF. The CDR3 nucleotides read TGTGCCAGCAGTGCCCCTGCCAGGGGAGCCGGGGAGCTGTTTTTT.

The genes are TRBV5-6 and TRBJ2-1, with 8 bases matching TRBD2. The CDR3 has 15 amino acids. V trimming: 0 bases; J trimming: 4 bases; junction bases outside the gene matches: 3. Germline assignment: CDR1 SGHDT and CDR2 YYEEEE. CDR3 protein: CASSLVLAAYNEQFF. DNA for the CDR3: TGTGCCAGCAGCTTGGTACTAGCGGCATACAATGAGCAGTTCTTC.

The J gene is TRBJ1-3, the V gene TRBV5-1; D remains unclear. V shed 6 bases and J shed 4 bases, with 17 bases lying between them. The CDR3 is 15 amino acids. Germline V CDR1 and CDR2: SGHRS, YFSETQ. The CDR3 reads CASTPSTARGNTIYF. The CDR3 nucleotides read TGCGCCAGCACCCCCTCGACGGCCCGCGGAAACACCATATATTTT.

The J gene is TRBJ2-1, the V gene TRBV4-1; D unresolved. Per germline, CDR1 MGHRA and CDR2 YSYEKL. Trimming stripped 0 bases from V and 4 bases from J, with 7 bases between. There are 14 residues in the CDR3. CDR3 DNA sequence: TGCGCCAGCAGCCAAGATCCGAGATACAATGAGCAGTTCTTC. It encodes CASSQDPRYNEQFF.

The chain is built from TRBV6-1 and TRBJ2-3; no reliable D call. CDR1 MNHNS and CDR2 SASEGT come from the germline V gene. There are 14 residues in the CDR3. With 7 bases removed from V and 4 bases from J, the gap between germline ends came to 15 bases. The CDR3 bases are TGTGCCAGCACCGCCCCGGAGACCTCAGATACGCAGTATTTT. It is translated as CASTAPETSDTQYF.

J is TRBJ2-1 and V is TRBV6-1, with no clear D. Germline values: CDR1 MNHNS, CDR2 SASEGT. The CDR3 has 15 amino acids. V shed 1 base and J shed 4 bases, with 11 bases lying between them. CDR3 loop: CASSEGTFQYNEQFF. DNA of the CDR3: TGTGCCAGCAGTGAAGGTACCTTCCAATACAATGAGCAGTTCTTC.

The rearrangement links TRBV27 to TRBJ2-2; possibly TRBD2 for D (7 bases). Trimming pared 2 bases from V and 6 bases from J, leaving 13 bases between. Germline V gene data show CDR1 as MNHEY and CDR2 as SMNVEV (reference sequence). The CDR3 runs 15 residues. In DNA, the CDR3 is TGTGCCAGCAGTTTAAGGGGGAGGGGGTCCGGGGAGCTGTTTTTT. Translation: CASSLRGRGSGELFF.

A note on this clone: Other DNA sequences in the sample encode the same CDR3. CDR3 amino acids: CASSLQGAGEQYF. The CDR3 DNA reads TGTGCCAGCAGCTTGCAGGGGGCGGGAGAGCAGTACTTC. J is TRBJ2-7 and V is TRBV13; TRBD1 matches at 8 bases. CDR1 and CDR2 (germline): PRHDT, FYEKMQ (reference sequence). CDR3 length: 13 residues. V was clipped by 3 bases and J by 7 bases; unmatched bases: 5.